This T cell receptor beta chain emerged from a study of blood T cell repertoires in COVID-19. Overall study context: The United States, Italy and Spain provided the acute and convalescent COVID-19 samples.

This study enrolled people aged about 18 to 100 from about two dozen US geographic areas. In assigning cohorts, the study relied on participant-reported clinical history. TCRdb's table, derived via immunoSEQ multiplex PCR, lists solely in-frame clones and lacks some. The sample records about 300,000 clones, 87% being singletons. Germline V CDR1 and CDR2: WNHNN, SYGVQD (reference sequence). This CDR3 contains 14 residues. V was pared by 6 bases and J by 1 base, with 12 bases between. This chain uses TRBV10-1 with TRBJ1-1, with D possibly matching TRBD1 (6 bases). Sequencing was performed on PBMCs or T cells enriched from blood (not recorded which). The sequence came from a young woman who had recovered from COVID-19. DNA for the CDR3: TGCGCCAGCAGGTCTGGGACAACGAACACTGAAGCTTTCTTT. Protein: CASRSGTTNTEAFF.